The 26 T cell receptor beta chains listed next were all sequenced from one sample in a study of OX40 agonist ivuxolimab in advanced cancers. Generated by immunoSEQ multiplex PCR, the TCRdb table keeps only in-frame clones and is missing some. Of fewer than 130,000 clones listed, approximately 89% are singletons. The material sequenced was CD4+ or CD8+ T cells sorted from blood, taken in a trial of the OX40 agonist ivuxolimab. All receptors come from an adult with an advanced solid tumor such as melanoma, head and neck, liver or kidney cancer.

This chain uses TRBV7-2 with TRBJ1-1, with a weak D call TRBD1 (5 bases). Germline CDR1 is SGHTA and CDR2 is FQGNSA. V lost 5 bases and J 1 base, leaving 14 bases between the germline ends. The CDR3 extends over 15 amino acids. CDR3 in amino acids: CASSLLGESNTEAFF. The CDR3, as DNA: TGTGCCAGCAGCCTCCTGGGGGAATCGAACACTGAAGCTTTCTTT.

The V gene is TRBV15, the J gene TRBJ2-7; TRBD1 matches at 7 bases. Germline loops: CDR1 LNHNV, CDR2 YYDKDF (reference sequence). After removal of 2 bases from V and 6 bases from J, the junction contained 7 bases not matched to a gene. This CDR3 region has 14 residues. The CDR3 is CATSRPGQSAEQYF. CDR3 in DNA: TGTGCCACCAGCAGACCGGGACAGTCAGCCGAGCAGTACTTC.

The chain uses TRBV28 and TRBJ2-4; D might be TRBD1 (6 bases). The ends were cut back, 6 bases at V and 4 bases at J, with 16 bases in the middle. Germline assignment: CDR1 MDHEN and CDR2 SYDVKM. The CDR3 runs 15 residues. The CDR3 is CASRPGGVSKNIQYF. Here the CDR3 DNA reads TGTGCCAGCAGGCCTGGGGGCGTGTCTAAAAACATTCAGTACTTC.

The chain joins TRBV11-3 to TRBJ2-3; 7 bases are a match to TRBD2. The V segment lost 5 bases and the J segment 3 bases; nucleotides outside the gene matches: 5. Germline assignment: CDR1 SGHNT and CDR2 YENEEA. The CDR3 loop spans 14 amino acids. The CDR3 is CASSAHSGTDTQYF. CDR3 bases: TGTGCCAGCAGCGCCCATAGCGGGACAGATACGCAGTATTTT. The full variable domain, in which reference TRBV11-3 and TRBJ2-3 provide the parts outside the CDR3, is EAGVVQSPRYKIIEKKQPVAFWCNPISGHNTLYWYLQNLGQGPELLIRYENEEAVDDSQLPKDRFSAERLKGVDSTLKIQPAELGDSAVYLCASSAHSGTDTQYFGPGTRLTVL.

This chain joins TRBV19 and TRBJ1-2; D is uncertain. CDR1 LNHDA and CDR2 SQIVND come from the germline V gene (reference sequence). The V gene lost 7 bases and the J gene lost 5 bases, with 11 bases spanning the gap. CDR3 length equals 12 residues. The CDR3 bases are TGTGCCAGTAAAAATCCCCTTTATGGCTACACCTTC. Amino acids: CASKNPLYGYTF.

This chain links TRBV10-3 with TRBJ1-1; possibly TRBD1 for D (6 bases). The germline CDR1 and CDR2 sequences are ENHRY and SYGVKD. The CDR3 totals 14 residues. V dropped 4 bases and J dropped 1 base, with 10 bases sitting between them. The CDR3 is CAISGLGGNTEAFF. CDR3 DNA: TGTGCCATCAGTGGACTAGGGGGGAACACTGAAGCTTTCTTT.

A remark on this clone: Distinct nucleotide sequences in the sample also encode this CDR3. V gene TRBV7-2 combines with J gene TRBJ2-4; 9 bases are shared with TRBD1. Germline V gives CDR1 SGHTA, CDR2 FQGNSA. With 2 bases clipped from V and 4 bases from J, the junction kept 6 bases outside the gene matches. This CDR3 has 16 residues. The CDR3 protein is CASSLSSGQGKNIQYF. The CDR3 nucleotides read TGTGCCAGCAGCTTATCTTCGGGACAGGGAAAAAACATTCAGTACTTC.

The chain joins TRBV4-1 to TRBJ2-5; no firm D call. Germline CDR1 is MGHRA and CDR2 is YSYEKL. This CDR3 region has 14 residues. The V gene lost 0 bases and the J gene lost 3 bases, with 8 bases spanning the gap. The CDR3 protein is CASSQEVAEETQYF. The DNA of the CDR3 is TGCGCCAGCAGCCAAGAGGTGGCAGAAGAGACCCAGTACTTC.

In its sample, this clone was seen once. The chain has TRBV30 and TRBJ2-2; unclear D gene. This CDR3 comprises 14 residues. The germline V and J ends were trimmed by 2 bases and 3 bases, with 10 bases remaining between them. The germline CDR1 and CDR2 sequences are GTSNPN and SVGIG (reference sequence). CDR3 sequence reads: CAWSLRPDTGELFF. CDR3 in DNA: TGTGCCTGGAGTTTACGACCGGACACCGGGGAGCTGTTTTTT.

The chain employs TRBV6-4 and TRBJ1-2, with D hard to call. The length of the CDR3 is 14 residues. Germline V gene lookup returns CDR1 MRHNA and CDR2 SNTAGT. V was cut by 3 bases and J by 7 bases, with 15 bases left in between. The CDR3 sequence is CASSDVWTTGGYTF. Here the CDR3 DNA reads TGTGCCAGCAGTGATGTATGGACTACCGGTGGCTACACCTTC.

The V and J genes are TRBV19 and TRBJ2-3, with 10 bases lining up with TRBD2. The length of the CDR3 is 16 residues. V shed 7 bases, J shed 1 base, and the junction held 8 bases outside the gene matches. The germline V gene encodes CDR1 LNHDA and CDR2 SQIVND (reference sequence). CDR3 residues: CASNGDLAGGTDTQYF. The CDR3 region has the DNA TGTGCCAGTAATGGGGATCTAGCGGGGGGCACAGATACGCAGTATTTT.

A single count supports this clone. The rearrangement joins TRBV5-5 to TRBJ2-1; 9 nucleotides match TRBD1. This CDR3 has 12 amino acids. Germline CDR1 reads SGHKS; CDR2 reads YYEKEE (reference sequence). The V and J ends lost 4 bases and 13 bases, in that order; junction bases with no gene match: 6. The CDR3: CASSLETGGQFF. CDR3 nucleotide sequence: TGTGCCAGCAGCCTAGAGACAGGGGGACAGTTCTTC.

V is TRBV5-8 and J is TRBJ2-7; 8 nucleotides agree with TRBD1. Losses at the gene ends were 4 bases for V and 4 bases for J; bases not matched to a gene: 10. Germline CDR1 is SGHTS and CDR2 is YDEGEE. The CDR3 loop spans 15 amino acids. The CDR3 protein is CASSKGDRKLYEQYF. The CDR3 DNA is TGTGCCAGCAGCAAAGGGGACAGGAAACTGTACGAGCAGTACTTC.

This chain connects TRBV4-3 to TRBJ2-7, with D perhaps TRBD2 (6 bases). V gave up 0 bases and J gave up 0 bases, with 15 bases separating them. Germline-derived CDR1 and CDR2 are LGHNA and YSLEER. This CDR3 has 17 amino acids. The CDR3 sequence: CASSQDINGGASYEQYF. CDR3 DNA sequence: TGCGCCAGCAGCCAAGATATAAACGGCGGGGCCTCCTACGAGCAGTACTTC.

The chain recombines TRBV21-1 with TRBJ1-1. TRBV21-1 is given as a pseudogene. There are 14 residues in the CDR3. Here the CDR3 reads CASSEGEGGNEAFF. In nucleotides, the CDR3 is TGTGCCAGCAGCGAAGGGGAGGGGGGAAATGAAGCTTTCTTT.

This chain joins TRBV19 and TRBJ1-1; D not resolved. Per germline, CDR1 LNHDA and CDR2 SQIVND (reference sequence). The CDR3 sequence is 13 residues long. The germline V and J ends were trimmed by 3 bases and 6 bases, with 11 bases remaining between them. DNA of the CDR3: TGTGCCAGTAGTATTGACCGAGGAGCTGAAGCTTTCTTT. The encoded protein is CASSIDRGAEAFF.

This chain connects TRBV28 to TRBJ2-3; D tentatively fits TRBD1 or TRBD2 (5 bases each). The germline gives CDR1 MDHEN, CDR2 SYDVKM. There are 16 residues in the CDR3. V shed 8 bases and J shed 5 bases, with 23 bases lying between them. The CDR3 nucleotides read TGTGCCAGCCCCCCGTCGGGGCTGCCTTTGGAAGATACGCAGTATTTT. It specifies CASPPSGLPLEDTQYF.

This clone was observed once. The rearrangement links TRBV11-2 to TRBJ1-3; D is uncertain. The V gene lost 2 bases and the J gene lost 1 base, with 3 bases spanning the gap. The CDR3 length is 13 residues. The V gene's germline CDR1 is SGHAT and CDR2 FQNNGV. The CDR3 spells CASSLSSGNTIYF. The DNA of the CDR3 is TGTGCCAGCAGCTTATCATCTGGAAACACCATATATTTT.

This clone was observed once. The J gene is TRBJ1-5, the V gene TRBV9; a weak D match, TRBD1 (6 bases). Trimming shortened V by 0 bases and J by 6 bases, and 13 bases separated the two germline ends. This CDR3 is built from 15 residues. Germline-derived CDR1 and CDR2 are SGDLS and YYNGEE. CDR3 region: CASSVDAGGLQPQHF. The CDR3 region has the DNA TGTGCCAGCAGCGTAGATGCTGGGGGGCTTCAGCCCCAGCATTTT.

The chain combines TRBV15 with TRBJ1-4, with TRBD1 as a possible D gene (5 bases). Germline values: CDR1 LNHNV, CDR2 YYDKDF (reference sequence). The ends were cut back, 0 bases at V and 5 bases at J, with 13 bases in the middle. CDR3 length: 16 residues. The CDR3 DNA sequence: TGTGCCACCAGCAGAGACCGGCGAGGGGTGAATGAAAAACTGTTTTTT. Protein: CATSRDRRGVNEKLFF.

The chain carries TRBV5-5 and TRBJ1-1, with unresolved D. Per germline, CDR1 SGHKS and CDR2 YYEKEE (reference sequence). V was clipped by 0 bases and J by 6 bases, with 12 bases between them. CDR3 length equals 14 residues. CDR3: CASSLAPSEAEAFF. Written as DNA, the CDR3 is TGTGCCAGCAGCTTGGCGCCTAGTGAGGCTGAAGCTTTCTTT. The whole variable domain, remainder taken from reference TRBV5-5 and TRBJ1-1, is DAGVTQSPTHLIKTRGQQVTLRCSPISGHKSVSWYQQVLGQGPQFIFQYYEKEERGRGNFPDRFSARQFPNYSSELNVNALLLGDSALYLCASSLAPSEAEAFFGQGTRLTVV.

This chain connects TRBV28 to TRBJ2-4; no clear D gene. This CDR3 has 11 amino acids. V was trimmed by 8 bases and J by 2 bases, leaving 4 bases between them. CDR1 is MDHEN, CDR2 SYDVKM, per germline. The CDR3 loop is CASGSKNIQYF. CDR3 nucleotides: TGTGCCAGCGGTTCCAAAAACATTCAGTACTTC. The full variable domain, completed using reference TRBV28 and TRBJ2-4, is DVKVTQSSRYLVKRTGEKVFLECVQDMDHENMFWYRQDPGLGLRLIYFSYDVKMKEKGDIPEGYSVSREKKERFSLILESASTNQTSMYLCASGSKNIQYFGAGTRLSVL.

The rearrangement uses TRBV19 and TRBJ1-3; TRBD1 agrees at 8 bases. With 7 bases clipped from V and 0 bases from J, the junction kept 5 bases outside the gene matches. From germline, CDR1 is LNHDA and CDR2 SQIVND (reference sequence). The CDR3 has 15 residues. CDR3 bases: TGTGCCAGTACCCTGGGACAGGTCTCTGGAAACACCATATATTTT. It codes for CASTLGQVSGNTIYF.

The V gene is TRBV5-4, the J gene TRBJ2-7; 8 positions agree with TRBD2. J gave up 2 bases and V 4 bases, and 8 bases lay outside the gene matches. CDR3 size: 15 residues. CDR1 is SGHNT and CDR2 is YYREEE in the germline V gene (reference sequence). The CDR3 region is CASSLPGGGTYEQYF. The CDR3 DNA sequence: TGTGCCAGCAGCCTCCCGGGAGGGGGTACCTACGAGCAGTACTTC.

V usage is TRBV19 and J usage is TRBJ1-5; the D is unclear. Trimming took off 5 bases at V and 0 bases at J, with 14 bases between the two ends. Per germline, CDR1 LNHDA and CDR2 SQIVND (reference sequence). The CDR3 spans 16 residues. The CDR3 DNA sequence: TGTGCCAGTAGTTGGGGTACAGAAAATAGCAATCAGCCCCAGCATTTT. Translated: CASSWGTENSNQPQHF. Using reference TRBV19 and TRBJ1-5 for the parts outside the CDR3, the full variable domain is DGGITQSPKYLFRKEGQNVTLSCEQNLNHDAMYWYRQDPGQGLRLIYYSQIVNDFQKGDIAEGYSVSREKKESFPLTVTSAQKNPTAFYLCASSWGTENSNQPQHFGDGTRLSIL.

This rearrangement joins TRBV19 to TRBJ2-2, with D possibly being TRBD1 (6 bases). The CDR3 spans 14 residues. Trimming took off 7 bases at V and 0 bases at J, with 9 bases between the two ends. Per the germline V gene, CDR1 is LNHDA and CDR2 is SQIVND (reference sequence). As DNA, the CDR3 is TGTGCCAGTACCGGGACAACGAACACCGGGGAGCTGTTTTTT. Amino acids: CASTGTTNTGELFF.